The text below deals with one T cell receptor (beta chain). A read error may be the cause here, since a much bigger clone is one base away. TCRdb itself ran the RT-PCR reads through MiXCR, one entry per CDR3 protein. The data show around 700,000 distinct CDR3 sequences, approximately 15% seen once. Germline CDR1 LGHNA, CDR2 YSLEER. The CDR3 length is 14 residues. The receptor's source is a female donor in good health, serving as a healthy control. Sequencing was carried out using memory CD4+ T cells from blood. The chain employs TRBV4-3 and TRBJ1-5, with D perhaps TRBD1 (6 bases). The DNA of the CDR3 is TGCGCCAGGCCTACAGGGATGAGCAATCAGCCCAAGCATTTT. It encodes CARPTGMSNQPKHF.